The text below deals with one TCR beta chain. The junction does not match germline at one end; this may be a read error. The sample originates from a study of identical twins. Each donor was a healthy Caucasian. MiXCR, run by TCRdb on the 5' RACE reads, gives a single entry per CDR3 protein. The profile shows approximately 690,000 distinct CDR3 sequences, 5.5% to 6.5% of them singletons. The CDR3 spans 12 residues. Germline CDR1 reads LGHNA; CDR2 reads YNFKEQ. The V gene is TRBV4-2, the J gene TRBJ2-3; TRBD2 matches 9 bases. Sequencing used naive T cells sorted from blood. This TCR was recovered from a man aged 18 to 30 in good health. The CDR3 DNA reads TGTGCCTGCAGCCAAGTGCAGCGGGAGGCCCAGTTC. Translating it yields CACSQVQREAQF.